This T cell receptor (beta chain) was recorded in a study of blood T cell repertoires in COVID-19. Generated by immunoSEQ multiplex PCR, the TCRdb table keeps only in-frame clones and is missing some. The data contain fewer than 250,000 clones, 86% of them singletons. Per germline, CDR1 WSHSY and CDR2 SAAADI. Trimming cost V 6 bases and J 2 bases; bases outside gene matches: 3. The CDR3 loop spans 14 amino acids. The chain is built from TRBV10-2 and TRBJ2-7; 11 bases agree with TRBD2. The TCR was taken from a woman aged 45-59 years who had recovered from COVID-19. The sample consisted of PBMCs or T cells enriched from blood (not recorded which). The CDR3 protein is CASSGLAGPYEQYF. CDR3 sequence (DNA): TGCGCCAGCAGCGGACTAGCGGGCCCCTACGAGCAGTACTTC.